What follows describes a single T cell receptor (beta chain). The data derive from a study of blood T cell repertoires in COVID-19. Background on the study: Samples taken during acute and convalescent COVID-19 were collected in the United States, Italy and Spain. PBMCs, B-cell-depleted T cells, or T cells provided the cDNA or gDNA that made up the material.

Original handling: Amplifying reference gene primers gave estimates of nucleated cell counts. TCRdb's copy holds only in-frame clones and misses some; the assay was immunoSEQ multiplex PCR. That table is the source of V, J and clone size, and D and trimming were worked out from the DNA. The table has around 620,000 clones, approximately 90% seen once. This clonotype originated in a woman aged 18-29 years with acute or convalescent COVID-19. Sequenced input: peripheral blood.

This chain's CDR3 is CASSQTGGWNYGYTF. The CDR3 DNA reads TGTGCCAGCAGCCAGACAGGGGGCTGGAACTATGGCTACACCTTC. The chain links TRBV5-6 to TRBJ1-2; 10 positions agree with TRBD1. Germline loops: CDR1 SGHDT, CDR2 YYEEEE. J was trimmed by 2 bases and V by 4 bases; bases with no gene match: 5. The CDR3 has 15 residues.